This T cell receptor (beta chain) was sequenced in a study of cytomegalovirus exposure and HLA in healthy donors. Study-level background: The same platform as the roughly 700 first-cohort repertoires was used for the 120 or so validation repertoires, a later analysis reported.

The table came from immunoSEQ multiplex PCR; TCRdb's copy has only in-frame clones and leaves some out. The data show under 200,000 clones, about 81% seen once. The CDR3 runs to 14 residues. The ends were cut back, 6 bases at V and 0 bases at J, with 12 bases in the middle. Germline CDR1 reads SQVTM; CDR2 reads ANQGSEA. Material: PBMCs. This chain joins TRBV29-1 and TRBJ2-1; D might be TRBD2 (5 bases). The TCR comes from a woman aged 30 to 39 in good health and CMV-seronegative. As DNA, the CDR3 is TGCAGCGTAACAGCGGCATTCTCCTACAATGAGCAGTTCTTC. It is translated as CSVTAAFSYNEQFF.